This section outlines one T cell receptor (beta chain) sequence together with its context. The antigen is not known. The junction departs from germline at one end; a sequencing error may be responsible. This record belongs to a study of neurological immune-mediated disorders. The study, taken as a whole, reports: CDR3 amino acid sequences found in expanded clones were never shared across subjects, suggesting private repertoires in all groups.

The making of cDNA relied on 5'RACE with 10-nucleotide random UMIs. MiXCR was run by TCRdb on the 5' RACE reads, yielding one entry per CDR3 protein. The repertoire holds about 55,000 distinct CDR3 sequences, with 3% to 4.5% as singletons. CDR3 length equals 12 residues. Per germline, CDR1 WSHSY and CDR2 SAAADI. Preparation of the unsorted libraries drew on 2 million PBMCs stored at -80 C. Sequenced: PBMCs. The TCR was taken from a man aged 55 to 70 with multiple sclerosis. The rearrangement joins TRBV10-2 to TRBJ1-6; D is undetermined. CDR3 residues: CASTLADSPLNF. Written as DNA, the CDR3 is TGCGCCAGCACCCTAGCGGATTCACCCCTCAACTTT.